This T cell receptor (beta chain) is drawn from a study of shared T cell receptors in the human thymus. CDR3 length equals 18 residues. V lost 6 bases to trimming and J lost 0 bases; unmatched junction nucleotides: 14. The germline V gene encodes CDR1 KGHSH and CDR2 LQKENI. Generated by immunoSEQ multiplex PCR, the TCRdb table keeps only in-frame clones and is missing some. Of under 850,000 clones in the sample, 70% to 90% were seen once. These data were also filed under a second study, of human thymus T cells. This second study says: Each of the donors was a healthy Finnish infant who was undergoing open corrective cardiac surgery for congenital heart defects. Corrective heart surgery yielded resections, and these provided the thymus tissue. Thymic and blood repertoires appeared to carry a bias in their V and J gene usage. Highly overlapping thymic repertoires in unrelated individuals were reported by related research.

The rearrangement links TRBV18 to TRBJ1-3; 7 bases are shared with TRBD1. The sequenced material came from thymocytes. This clonotype was obtained from a boy under two years old with a congenital heart defect. CDR3 DNA: TGTGCCAGCTCCCCAGTTATGGGACAGCCAGACTCTGGAAACACCATATATTTT. It translates to CASSPVMGQPDSGNTIYF.